These 20 T cell receptor beta chains were sequenced from one sample in a study of cytomegalovirus exposure and HLA in healthy donors. In the PCR, 60 Vbeta and 13 Jbeta primers were used. Method: immunoSEQ multiplex PCR; TCRdb's copy keeps in-frame clones and lacks some. Of 150,000 to 200,000 clones in the sample, more than 80% were seen once. Sequenced: PBMCs. The receptors originated from a boy aged 10-17 years in good health and CMV-seronegative.

The DNA of the CDR3 is TGTGCCAGCAGTGAAGGCAGGCCGTATAGCTCCTACGAGCAGTACTTC. Its protein is CASSEGRPYSSYEQYF. The gene calls are TRBV2 and TRBJ2-7, with D uncertain. Germline CDR1 SNHLY, CDR2 FYNNEI. The V end lost 1 base, the J end lost 0 bases, and 13 bases lay between the germline ends. The CDR3 is made up of 16 amino acids.

The chain couples TRBV19 to TRBJ1-1; D possibly corresponds to TRBD1 (5 bases). The germline V gene encodes CDR1 LNHDA and CDR2 SQIVND (reference sequence). Trimming stripped 1 base from V and 3 bases from J, with 18 bases between. The CDR3 has 17 amino acids. Written as DNA, the CDR3 is TGTGCCAGTAGTATAGCCCCGGGACCTACGGGGGACACTGAAGCTTTCTTT. Translated: CASSIAPGPTGDTEAFF.

The genes are TRBV4-2 and TRBJ1-5, with D unresolved. This CDR3 comprises 17 residues. V was cut by 2 bases and J by 2 bases, with 16 bases left in between. Germline V gene sequence: CDR1 LGHNA, CDR2 YNFKEQ. The CDR3 region is CASSQSVARDGNQPQHF. The CDR3 DNA is TGTGCCAGCAGCCAAAGTGTGGCGAGGGATGGCAATCAGCCCCAGCATTTT.

The J gene is TRBJ1-4, the V gene TRBV7-9; 7 positions agree with TRBD1. With V trimmed by 5 bases and J by 5 bases, 8 bases remained unmatched. The germline CDR1 and CDR2 sequences are SEHNR and FQNEAQ (reference sequence). The CDR3 is made up of 15 amino acids. CDR3 bases: TGTGCCAGCAGCAGAGGGGACAGAGAAAATGAAAAACTGTTTTTT. It is translated as CASSRGDRENEKLFF.

The rearrangement links TRBV7-8 to TRBJ2-3; D is possibly TRBD2 (7 bases). Germline V CDR1 and CDR2: SGHVS, FQNEAQ. The CDR3 spans 16 residues. Trimming removed 8 bases at V and 4 bases at J, with 22 bases between. In nucleotides, the CDR3 is TGTGCCAGCGGCCCGAGGGGGGGAGGTGGCCCAGATACGCAGTATTTT. Translating gives CASGPRGGGGPDTQYF.

This chain joins TRBV2 and TRBJ1-2; D may be TRBD1 (6 bases). From germline, CDR1 is SNHLY and CDR2 FYNNEI. V lost 3 bases and J lost 8, with 13 bases in between. This CDR3 has 13 amino acids. The CDR3 spells CASSDIQGLGYTF. The DNA for the CDR3 is TGTGCCAGCAGTGATATACAGGGTCTCGGCTACACCTTC.

The J gene is TRBJ1-1, the V gene TRBV10-1, with D possibly matching TRBD1 (5 bases). V was pared by 8 bases and J by 6 bases, with 16 bases between. The germline V gene encodes CDR1 WNHNN and CDR2 SYGVQD (reference sequence). The CDR3 length is 13 residues. The CDR3 coding sequence is TGCGCCAGCTCAGGGTCCGCCCAGGCTGAAGCTTTCTTT. Translating gives CASSGSAQAEAFF.

V is TRBV15 and J is TRBJ2-7; TRBD1 agrees at 7 bases. The length of the CDR3 is 15 residues. The trim removed 3 bases at V and 3 bases at J, leaving 8 bases unmatched. The germline gives CDR1 LNHNV, CDR2 YYDKDF (reference sequence). CDR3 sequence reads: CATSSLGTEDYEQYF. The CDR3 DNA reads TGTGCCACCAGCAGCCTAGGGACAGAGGACTACGAGCAGTACTTC.

The chain has TRBV25-1 and TRBJ2-3; D remains ambiguous. The CDR3 totals 14 residues. CDR1 and CDR2 (germline): MGHDK, SYGVNS. V lost 0 bases and J lost 2, with 6 bases in between. In DNA, the CDR3 is TGTGCCAGCAGTGAATATAGTCTCACAGATACGCAGTATTTT. This translates into CASSEYSLTDTQYF.

J is TRBJ1-3 and V is TRBV5-6; D might be TRBD1 (5 bases). CDR1 is SGHDT and CDR2 is YYEEEE in the germline V gene. The CDR3 has 16 amino acids. The V end was cut by 1 base, the J end by 5 bases, with 16 bases between. The CDR3 sequence: CASSLLTWDSRNTIYF. The CDR3 DNA reads TGTGCCAGCAGCTTGCTCACATGGGACTCCAGAAACACCATATATTTT.

The chain couples TRBV7-9 to TRBJ2-2; the match to TRBD2 covers 9 bases. Germline lookup yields CDR1 SEHNR and CDR2 FQNEAQ (reference sequence). The CDR3 extends over 16 amino acids. The junction had 8 bases not matched to a gene; V was cut back by 5 bases and J by 4 bases. Written as DNA, the CDR3 is TGTGCCAGCAGCCCCCCGGGCGGGAGGGCCACCGGGGAGCTGTTTTTT. Translation gives CASSPPGGRATGELFF.

The chain recombines TRBV11-2 with TRBJ2-7; possibly TRBD2 for D (7 bases). CDR1 is SGHAT, CDR2 FQNNGV, per germline. The ends were cut back, 6 bases at V and 5 bases at J, with 14 bases in the middle. The CDR3 is 13 residues long. The CDR3 is CASSAGAVDEQYF. Written as DNA, the CDR3 is TGTGCCAGCAGTGCGGGGGCCGTCGACGAGCAGTACTTC.

In nucleotides, the CDR3 is TGTGCCAGCAGCCCCATCGAGGCGGGAACGAGGACTGAAGCTTTCTTT. It translates to CASSPIEAGTRTEAFF. The chain carries TRBV7-9 and TRBJ1-1, with D unclear. Germline lookup yields CDR1 SEHNR and CDR2 FQNEAQ (reference sequence). The V end lost 5 bases, the J end lost 5 bases, and 21 bases lay between the germline ends. This CDR3 is 16 amino acids long.

V is TRBV5-6 and J is TRBJ1-4; TRBD1 matches 8 bases. V trimming: 2 bases; J trimming: 5 bases; junction bases outside the gene matches: 14. The germline V gene encodes CDR1 SGHDT and CDR2 YYEEEE. The CDR3 consists of 18 residues. CDR3 DNA: TGTGCCAGCAGCTTACAGGGGGTCCCACGCCCTAACAATGAAAAACTGTTTTTT. This gives the protein CASSLQGVPRPNNEKLFF.

A remark on this clone: One end of the junction is discordant with germline, which a read error may explain. J is TRBJ2-5 and V is TRBV13; possibly TRBD2 for D (6 bases). Germline CDR1 and CDR2: PRHDT and FYEKMQ (reference sequence). The CDR3 covers 15 residues. This CDR3 reads CASSSAPSAREPQYF. The CDR3 nucleotides read TGTGCCAGCAGCTCGGCCCCTAGCGCCCGAGAGCCCCAGTACTTC.

V gene TRBV5-4 combines with J gene TRBJ1-2, with D perhaps TRBD1 (5 bases). V shed 4 bases and J shed 7 bases, with 20 bases lying between them. CDR3 length equals 15 residues. Germline V CDR1 and CDR2: SGHNT, YYREEE (reference sequence). The chain's CDR3 is CASSLRTGGRGGYTF. The CDR3 DNA sequence: TGTGCCAGCAGCCTCCGCACAGGAGGGCGCGGTGGCTACACCTTC.

The V and J genes are TRBV19 and TRBJ2-1; the match to TRBD2 covers 11 bases. With 5 bases clipped from V and 4 bases from J, the junction kept 7 bases outside the gene matches. CDR1 is LNHDA, CDR2 SQIVND, per germline (reference sequence). This CDR3 region has 16 residues. The DNA for the CDR3 is TGTGCCAGTAGTCACACTAGCGGGAGAACTTACAATGAGCAGTTCTTC. It specifies CASSHTSGRTYNEQFF.

This CDR3 reads CAISEGLAGGYEQYF. In DNA, the CDR3 is TGTGCCATCAGTGAGGGGCTAGCGGGGGGCTACGAGCAGTACTTC. The chain recombines TRBV10-3 with TRBJ2-7, with TRBD2 matching over 11 bases. This CDR3 contains 15 residues. Germline lookup yields CDR1 ENHRY and CDR2 SYGVKD. V dropped 2 bases and J dropped 3; count of bases not matched to a gene: 3.

V and J are TRBV27 and TRBJ1-4; TRBD1 matches at 10 bases. Germline loops: CDR1 MNHEY, CDR2 SMNVEV (reference sequence). This CDR3 is 16 amino acids long. V shed 6 bases, J shed 8 bases, and the junction held 12 bases outside the gene matches. The CDR3: CASRRYSDRGGEKLFF. CDR3 bases: TGTGCCAGCAGGCGTTACTCGGACAGGGGGGGGGAAAAACTGTTTTTT.

Regarding this clone: Relative to the germline gene, one junction end is altered; a read error may explain this. The chain recombines TRBV7-9 with TRBJ2-3, with TRBD1 as a possible D gene (5 bases). The CDR3 is made up of 12 amino acids. Germline lookup yields CDR1 SEHNR and CDR2 FQNEAQ (reference sequence). The CDR3 region is CSSSPDRDTQYF. The CDR3 bases are TGTTCCAGCAGCCCAGACAGAGATACGCAGTATTTT.